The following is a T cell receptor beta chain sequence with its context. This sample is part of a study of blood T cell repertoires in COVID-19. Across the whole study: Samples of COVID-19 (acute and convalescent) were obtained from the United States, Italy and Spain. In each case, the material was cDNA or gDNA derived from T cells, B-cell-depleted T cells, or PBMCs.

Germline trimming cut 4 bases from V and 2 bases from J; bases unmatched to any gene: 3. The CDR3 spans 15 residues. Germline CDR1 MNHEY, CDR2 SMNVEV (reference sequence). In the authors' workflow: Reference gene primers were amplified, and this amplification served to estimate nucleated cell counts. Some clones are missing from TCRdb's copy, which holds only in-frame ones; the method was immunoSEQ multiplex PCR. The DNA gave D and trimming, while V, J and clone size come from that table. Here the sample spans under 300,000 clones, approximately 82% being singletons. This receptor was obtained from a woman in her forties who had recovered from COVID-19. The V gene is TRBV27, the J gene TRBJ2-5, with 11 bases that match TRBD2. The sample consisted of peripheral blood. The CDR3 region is CASSSSGGPQETQYF. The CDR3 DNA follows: TGTGCCAGCAGTTCTAGCGGGGGGCCTCAAGAGACCCAGTACTTC.